The clone carrying this T cell receptor (beta chain) came up a few times. Antigen: not known. This sample is drawn from a study of vaccination and CD4 T cells after COVID-19. About the study: At a median around 100 days (range 35 to 161) after diagnosis, post-COVID samples were drawn. Overlapping peptides covering the spike proteins of SARS-CoV-2, HCoV-NL63, HCoV-OC43 and HCoV-229E were added to stimulate cells.

The CDR3 has 13 amino acids. V was cut by 6 bases and J by 2 bases, with 10 bases left in between. From germline, CDR1 is SNHLY and CDR2 FYNNEI. The assay that was used to sequence DNA from cultured CD4+ T cells was the Oncomine TCR Beta short-read assay. In TCRdb, the PCR reads were re-called with MiXCR into one record per CDR3 protein. The top ten hold under 13% of the sample, which has approximately 21,000 distinct CDR3 sequences, more than 20% seen once. This sample's treatment: approximately nine-day PBMC culture with coronavirus spike peptide pools or control peptides (ViraFEST assay). PBMC cultures, at a few million cells per well, received around 10 IU/ml IL-2 and roughly 9 ug/ml peptide pools. Half-medium changes with fresh IL-2 medium occurred on days 3 and 7.

The origin of this receptor is a human donor with COVID-19. Sample: cultured CD4+ T cells from blood. The rearrangement uses TRBV2 and TRBJ2-5; TRBD2 is a possible D gene (6 bases). The CDR3 protein is CASSRDFQETQYF. The DNA of the CDR3 is TGTGCCAGCAGCCGGGACTTTCAAGAGACCCAGTACTTC.